This T cell receptor (beta chain) was recorded in a study of shared clonotypes between healthy human individuals. Clones were sequenced by immunoSEQ multiplex PCR, and TCRdb holds only the in-frame ones, with some missing. This sample has about half a million clones, with 60% to 80% found just once. The V gene's germline CDR1 is GTSNPN and CDR2 SVGIG (reference sequence). V lost 2 bases, J lost 5 bases, and 13 bases lay in between. The CDR3 runs to 13 residues. This TCR was recovered from a woman aged 40-49 years in good health. Some clones in this sample may be carry-over from other donors' samples. The sample was PBMCs. The V and J genes are TRBV30 and TRBJ2-7; D is undetermined. The CDR3 here is CAWSWVSAHEQYF. The CDR3 region has the DNA TGTGCCTGGAGTTGGGTCTCGGCCCACGAGCAGTACTTC. Full variable domain (rest looked up from reference TRBV30 and TRBJ2-7): SQTIHQWPATLVQPVGSPLSLECTVEGTSNPNLYWYRQAAGRGLQLLFYSVGIGQISSEVPQNLSASRPQDRQFILSSKKLLLSDSGFYLCAWSWVSAHEQYFGPGTRLTVT.